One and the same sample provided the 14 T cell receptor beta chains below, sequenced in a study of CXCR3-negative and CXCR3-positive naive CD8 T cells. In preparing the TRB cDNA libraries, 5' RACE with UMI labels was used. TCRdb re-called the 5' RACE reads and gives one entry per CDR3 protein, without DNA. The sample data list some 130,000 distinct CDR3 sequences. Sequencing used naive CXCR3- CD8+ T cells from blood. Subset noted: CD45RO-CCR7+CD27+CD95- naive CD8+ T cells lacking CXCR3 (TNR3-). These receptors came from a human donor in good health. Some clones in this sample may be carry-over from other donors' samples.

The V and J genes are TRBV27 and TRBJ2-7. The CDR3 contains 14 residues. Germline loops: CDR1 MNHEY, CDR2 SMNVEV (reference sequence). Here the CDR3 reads CASSLLGSEYEQYF.

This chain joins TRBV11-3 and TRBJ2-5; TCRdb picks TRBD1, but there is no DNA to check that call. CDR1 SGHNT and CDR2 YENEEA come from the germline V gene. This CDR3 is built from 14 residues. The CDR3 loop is CASSLRGSQETQYF.

The CDR3 here is CASSIGTTYEQYF. This chain uses TRBV11-2 with TRBJ2-7. Germline CDR1 SGHAT, CDR2 FQNNGV. The CDR3 loop spans 13 amino acids.

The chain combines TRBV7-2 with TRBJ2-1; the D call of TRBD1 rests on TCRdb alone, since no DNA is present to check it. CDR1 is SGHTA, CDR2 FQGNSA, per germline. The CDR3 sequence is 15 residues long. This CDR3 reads CASSFRDRGNNEQFF.

CDR3 in amino acids: CASRPVGLVTGELFF. J is TRBJ2-2 and V is TRBV10-1. This CDR3 contains 15 residues. Germline V gene data show CDR1 as WNHNN and CDR2 as SYGVQD (reference sequence).

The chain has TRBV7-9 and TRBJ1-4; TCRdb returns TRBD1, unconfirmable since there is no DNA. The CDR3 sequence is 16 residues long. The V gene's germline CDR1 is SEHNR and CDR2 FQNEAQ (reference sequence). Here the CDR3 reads CASSHRDRATNEKLFF.

The CDR3 loop is CASSLSSNEQFF. The rearrangement uses TRBV7-6 and TRBJ2-1. Germline assignment: CDR1 SGHVS and CDR2 FNYEAQ. The CDR3 contains 12 residues.

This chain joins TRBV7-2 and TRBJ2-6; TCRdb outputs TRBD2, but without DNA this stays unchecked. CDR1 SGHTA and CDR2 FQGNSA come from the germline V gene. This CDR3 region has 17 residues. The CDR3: CASSLLGAGGGANVLTF. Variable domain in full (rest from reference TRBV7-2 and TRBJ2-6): GAGVSQSPSNKVTEKGKDVELRCDPISGHTALYWYRQSLGQGLEFLIYFQGNSAPDKSGLPSDRFSAERTGGSVSTLTIQRTQQEDSAVYLCASSLLGAGGGANVLTFGAGSRLTVL.

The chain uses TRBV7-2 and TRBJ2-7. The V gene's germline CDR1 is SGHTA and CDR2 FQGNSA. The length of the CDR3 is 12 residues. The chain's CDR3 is CASSPTGDEQYF.

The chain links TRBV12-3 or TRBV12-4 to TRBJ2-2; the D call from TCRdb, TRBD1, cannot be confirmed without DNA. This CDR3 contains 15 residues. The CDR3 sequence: CASRPPAANTGELFF.

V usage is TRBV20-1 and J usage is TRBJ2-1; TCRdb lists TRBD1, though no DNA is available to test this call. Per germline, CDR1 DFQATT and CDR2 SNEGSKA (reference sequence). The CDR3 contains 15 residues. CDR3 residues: CSARGGAFLYNEQFF.

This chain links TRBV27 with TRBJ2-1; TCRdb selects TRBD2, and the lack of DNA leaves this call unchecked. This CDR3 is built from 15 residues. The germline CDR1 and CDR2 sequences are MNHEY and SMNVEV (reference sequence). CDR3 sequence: CASSLTSGDYNEQFF.

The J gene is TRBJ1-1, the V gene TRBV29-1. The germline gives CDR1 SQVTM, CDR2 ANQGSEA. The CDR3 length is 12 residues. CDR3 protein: CSVPGEGTEAFF.

CDR3 amino acids: CASSLAGYEEQYF. The V gene is TRBV7-9, the J gene TRBJ2-7. This CDR3 region has 13 residues. The germline V gene has CDR1 SEHNR and CDR2 FQNEAQ (reference sequence).